This T cell receptor (beta chain) was captured by sequencing in a study of blood T cell repertoires in COVID-19. Study as a whole: Specimens from acute and convalescent COVID-19 originated in the United States, Italy and Spain.

Germline CDR1 and CDR2: SGDLS and YYNGEE. Trimming pared 4 bases from V and 7 bases from J, leaving 14 bases between. CDR3 length: 14 residues. Across under 25 US areas, participants ranged in age from about 18 to 100 years. Cohort placement rested on clinical history that participants reported themselves. Each recovered donor of Cohort 3 presented with two negative PCRs, clearance, or symptom resolution. The repertoire was sequenced with immunoSEQ multiplex PCR; TCRdb's copy has only in-frame clones and lacks some. There are 450,000 to 600,000 clones in the sample; 75% to 90% occur only once, and roughly 0.72% lies in the top ten.

This clonotype was obtained from a woman between 18 and 29 years old who had recovered from COVID-19. The source material was PBMCs or T cells enriched from blood (not recorded which). The chain is built from TRBV9 and TRBJ2-2; weak D call: TRBD1 (6 bases). The CDR3 spells CASSWQGKDGELFF. The CDR3 bases are TGTGCCAGCAGCTGGCAGGGGAAGGACGGGGAGCTGTTTTTT. Supplemented by reference TRBV9 and TRBJ2-2, the full variable domain reads DSGVTQTPKHLITATGQRVTLRCSPRSGDLSVYWYQQSLDQGLQFLIQYYNGEERAKGNILERFSAQQFPDLHSELNLSSLELGDSALYFCASSWQGKDGELFFGEGSRLTVL.